This T cell receptor (beta chain) was obtained from a study of blood T cells in healthy people across ages. Isolation yielded PBMCs, at least 7 million per sample, in every case. General study results and limits: CMV infection status of these donors was not known.

A second roughly 6 to 12 cycle PCR used barcoded and J-beta primers. Samples each returned at least 3 million CDR3-containing paired-end reads. TCRdb independently ran MiXCR on the 5' RACE reads; one entry per CDR3 protein. The table includes over a million distinct CDR3 sequences, 40% to 45% detected once. The germline V gene encodes CDR1 SGHRS and CDR2 YFSETQ. Trimming shortened V by 1 base and J by 1 base, and 18 bases separated the two germline ends. This CDR3 is built from 17 residues. In its sample, this clonotype was seen a few times. Its antigen is not identified. The TCR sequence derives from a woman aged 55-70 years in good health. The sample was blood. The chain couples TRBV5-1 to TRBJ2-7; no clear D. In DNA form, the CDR3 reads TGCGCCAGCAGCTTGCGCCCAATCCGGCCGCAGTCCTACGAGCAGTACTTC. Its protein is CASSLRPIRPQSYEQYF.